This T cell receptor (beta chain) derives from a study of shared clonotypes between healthy human individuals. General study results and limits: Researchers sampled only blood; tissue repertoires likely differ.

Sequencing was performed with immunoSEQ multiplex PCR; in TCRdb, only in-frame clones are kept and a portion is missing. The sample shows 2,500,000 or so clones, under 95% of them seen only once. Germline V gene lookup returns CDR1 GTSNPN and CDR2 SVGIG (reference sequence). The CDR3 totals 11 residues. This clone was found once. The antigen is not known. V gene TRBV30 combines with J gene TRBJ2-1; D not certain. The sample consisted of naive CD4+ T cells from PBMCs. Described subset: CD45RA+ positively selected. This clonotype originated in a man aged 18 to 30 in good health. Some clones in this sample may be carry-over from other donors' samples. CDR3 coding DNA: TGTGCGGGCAAGGACTACAATGAGCAGTTCTTC. As protein: CAGKDYNEQFF.